The rows below give T cell receptor beta chains drawn from one sample of a study of cytomegalovirus exposure and HLA in healthy donors. Using immunoSEQ multiplex PCR, the repertoire was profiled, and TCRdb retains in-frame clones only, with some absent. The sample records about 150,000 clones, roughly 86% being singletons. Sequencing input: PBMCs. These TCRs come from a human donor in good health. Each CDR3 is given with its conserved first and last residue. D genes are given only for firm matches. Clone size is stated in some rows and not others, as once, few, many or a class when expanded.

abundance,v_gene,d_gene,j_gene,CDR3aa,CDR3nt
-,TRBV5-1,-,TRBJ1-5,CASSSNSGQPQHF,TGCGCCAGCAGCTCTAATTCAGGTCAGCCCCAGCATTTT
-,TRBV21-1,-,TRBJ2-7,CASSLSSGRVGVGSYEQYF,-
-,TRBV6-5,-,TRBJ1-5,CASSPNAGNQPQHF,TGTGCCAGCAGCCCTAACGCAGGGAATCAGCCCCAGCATTTT
-,TRBV5-1,-,TRBJ2-5,CASSSGPEETQYF,TGCGCCAGCAGCTCAGGGCCCGAAGAGACCCAGTACTTC
once,TRBV29-1,-,TRBJ1-2,CSVDSFGYTF,TGCAGCGTTGATAGTTTTGGCTACACCTTC
-,TRBV6-5,TRBD2,TRBJ2-1,CASSYSTSGRRNEQFF,TGTGCCAGCAGTTACTCGACCAGCGGGAGAAGGAATGAGCAGTTCTTC
-,TRBV6-5,-,TRBJ1-3,CASRSQSSGNTIYF,TGTGCCAGCAGGTCACAGAGCTCTGGAAACACCATATATTTT
-,TRBV7-2,-,TRBJ1-1,CASSLDFRGGAGFRTEAFF,TGTGCCAGCAGCTTAGATTTTAGGGGGGGCGCCGGGTTCAGAACTGAAGCTTTCTTT
few,TRBV2,-,TRBJ1-2,CASSQDSVNGYTF,TGTGCCAGCAGTCAGGACAGCGTAAATGGCTACACCTTC
-,TRBV20-1,-,TRBJ2-3,CSARHTDTQYF,TGCAGTGCTAGACACACAGATACGCAGTATTTT
-,TRBV11-2,-,TRBJ1-1,CASSLGWGGVGAEAFF,TGTGCCAGCAGCTTAGGTTGGGGAGGCGTTGGCGCTGAAGCTTTCTTT
-,TRBV28,-,TRBJ1-5,CASSLRELKSYSNQPQHF,TGTGCCAGCAGTTTACGCGAGCTGAAGAGCTATAGCAATCAGCCCCAGCATTTT
-,TRBV5-6,TRBD1,TRBJ2-7,CASSRDREHEQYF,TGTGCCAGCAGCAGGGACAGGGAACACGAGCAGTACTTC
-,TRBV9,-,TRBJ2-3,CASSVRGGPGADTQYF,TGTGCCAGCAGCGTACGTGGGGGCCCCGGGGCAGATACGCAGTATTTT
-,TRBV9,TRBD1,TRBJ1-2,CASSVTGTGGGYTF,TGTGCCAGCAGCGTAACCGGGACAGGGGGTGGCTACACCTTC
-,TRBV7-9,TRBD1,TRBJ2-7,CASSSTTGGLRAEQYF,TGTGCCAGCAGCTCCACAACAGGGGGCTTACGAGCCGAGCAGTACTTC
once,TRBV29-1,-,TRBJ1-5,CSVRTSGNQPQHF,TGCAGCGTTCGTACCTCCGGGAATCAGCCCCAGCATTTT
-,TRBV5-1,TRBD1,TRBJ2-7,CASRRGTGESEQYF,TGCGCCAGCAGAAGGGGGACAGGGGAGAGCGAGCAGTACTTC
-,TRBV6-5,-,TRBJ1-5,CASSYSRVQPQHF,TGTGCCAGCAGTTATAGCAGGGTTCAGCCCCAGCATTTT
few,TRBV7-9,-,TRBJ2-4,CASSLLLGSLNIQYF,TGTGCCAGCAGCTTATTACTCGGGTCACTAAACATTCAGTACTTC
-,TRBV11-2,-,TRBJ2-7,CASSPSRNSRGYEQYF,TGTGCCAGCAGCCCTTCTCGCAATTCCAGGGGATACGAGCAGTACTTC
-,TRBV7-9,-,TRBJ2-3,CASSLYKTDTQYF,TGTGCCAGCAGCTTATACAAAACAGATACGCAGTATTTT
-,TRBV29-1,TRBD1,TRBJ1-1,CSVESPGTGTMNTEAFF,TGCAGCGTTGAAAGTCCCGGGACAGGAACTATGAACACTGAAGCTTTCTTT
-,TRBV5-4,TRBD2,TRBJ2-2,CASQREAGAGELFF,TGTGCCAGCCAGCGGGAGGCCGGGGCCGGGGAGCTGTTTTTT
few,TRBV5-1,-,TRBJ1-2,CASSLLQGKEGYTF,TGCGCCAGCAGCTTGTTGCAGGGCAAGGAGGGCTACACCTTC
-,TRBV19,TRBD2,TRBJ2-1,CASSIASLAGAGYNEQFF,TGTGCCAGTAGTATAGCTTCGCTAGCGGGAGCCGGGTACAATGAGCAGTTCTTC
-,TRBV9,-,TRBJ1-2,CASSVGGGYGYTF,TGTGCCAGCAGCGTAGGAGGGGGCTATGGCTACACCTTC
-,TRBV6-1,-,TRBJ2-2,CASRLTGNTGELFF,TGTGCCAGCAGATTGACAGGGAACACCGGGGAGCTGTTTTTT
-,TRBV7-2,TRBD2,TRBJ2-5,CASTLTGGVETQYF,TGTGCCAGCACCCTGACGGGAGGGGTCGAGACCCAGTACTTC
-,TRBV11-1,-,TRBJ2-5,CASSVQRETQYF,TGTGCCAGCAGTGTCCAGAGGGAGACCCAGTACTTC
-,TRBV6-1,-,TRBJ2-2,CASSAQRNTGELFF,TGTGCCAGCAGTGCCCAGCGAAACACCGGGGAGCTGTTTTTT
-,TRBV6-4,TRBD2,TRBJ2-2,CASSRAGTSGGSHTGELFF,TGTGCCAGCAGTCGAGCCGGGACTAGCGGGGGCTCTCACACCGGGGAGCTGTTTTTT
-,TRBV7-9,-,TRBJ2-7,CASSHTPAYEQYF,TGTGCCAGCAGCCATACACCCGCCTACGAGCAGTACTTC
-,TRBV11-2,-,TRBJ1-3,CSSSSGNTIYF,TGTTCTTCGAGCTCTGGAAACACCATATATTTT
-,TRBV5-1,TRBD2,TRBJ2-2,CASSRLAELTGELFF,TGCGCCAGCAGTCGACTAGCGGAACTCACCGGGGAGCTGTTTTTT
-,TRBV7-9,TRBD1,TRBJ2-2,CASSPRTGGDTGELFF,TGTGCCAGCAGCCCCAGGACAGGGGGTGACACCGGGGAGCTGTTTTTT
-,TRBV18,-,TRBJ1-4,CASSKTGSDEKLFF,TGTGCCAGCTCTAAAACAGGGAGCGATGAAAAACTGTTTTTT
-,TRBV5-4,-,TRBJ2-5,CASSLATQRVQETQYF,TGTGCCAGCAGCTTGGCAACCCAGCGGGTCCAAGAGACCCAGTACTTC
-,TRBV9,-,TRBJ1-5,CASSADPLRPDSLNQPQHF,TGTGCCAGCAGCGCCGACCCCCTACGGCCAGACAGCCTCAATCAGCCCCAGCATTTT
-,TRBV19,TRBD1,TRBJ2-7,CASRDRGRLEQYF,TGTGCCAGTCGGGACAGGGGGCGCCTCGAGCAGTACTTC
-,TRBV7-9,-,TRBJ2-1,CASSFKEVGQFF,TGTGCCAGCAGCTTCAAGGAGGTTGGGCAGTTCTTC
-,TRBV19,-,TRBJ2-2,CASTVAGDTGELFF,TGTGCCAGCACCGTCGCAGGGGACACCGGGGAGCTGTTTTTT
-,TRBV5-1,TRBD2,TRBJ2-1,CASSLALAGVLHEQFF,TGCGCCAGCAGCTTGGCACTAGCGGGAGTACTCCATGAGCAGTTCTTC
-,TRBV11-2,TRBD2,TRBJ2-7,CASSLDRGLAGGDGRYEQYF,TGTGCCAGCAGCTTAGATCGGGGACTAGCGGGAGGGGATGGTCGGTACGAGCAGTACTTC
-,TRBV7-9,TRBD1,TRBJ2-1,CASSLAPGTGVGSYNEQFF,TGTGCCAGCAGCTTAGCACCCGGGACAGGGGTTGGGTCCTACAATGAGCAGTTCTTC
few,TRBV30,-,TRBJ1-1,CAWSVPRAEAFF,TGTGCCTGGAGTGTACCCAGGGCTGAAGCTTTCTTT
-,TRBV11-3,-,TRBJ1-1,CASSFSPGTEAFF,TGTGCCAGCAGCTTTAGTCCGGGCACTGAAGCTTTCTTT
-,TRBV28,-,TRBJ2-4,CASSSKLAKNIQYF,TGTGCCAGCAGTTCAAAACTAGCCAAAAACATTCAGTACTTC
-,TRBV7-9,TRBD1,TRBJ1-1,CASSFKRTGPNTEAFF,TGTGCCAGCAGCTTCAAGAGGACAGGGCCGAACACTGAAGCTTTCTTT